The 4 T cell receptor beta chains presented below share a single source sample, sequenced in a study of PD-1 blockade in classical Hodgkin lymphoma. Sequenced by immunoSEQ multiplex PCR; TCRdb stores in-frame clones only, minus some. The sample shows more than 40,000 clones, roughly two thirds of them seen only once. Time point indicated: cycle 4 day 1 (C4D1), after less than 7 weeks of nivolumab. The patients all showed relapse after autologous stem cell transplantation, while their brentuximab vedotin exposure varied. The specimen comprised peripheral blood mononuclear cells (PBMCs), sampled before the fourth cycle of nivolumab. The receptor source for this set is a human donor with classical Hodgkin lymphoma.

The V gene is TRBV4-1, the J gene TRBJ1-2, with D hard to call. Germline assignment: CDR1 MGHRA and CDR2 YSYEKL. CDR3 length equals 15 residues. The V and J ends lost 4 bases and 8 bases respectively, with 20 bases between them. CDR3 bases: TGCGCCAGCAGCCCATCAGAGGCCCCGGATTGGGGCTACACCTTC. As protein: CASSPSEAPDWGYTF.

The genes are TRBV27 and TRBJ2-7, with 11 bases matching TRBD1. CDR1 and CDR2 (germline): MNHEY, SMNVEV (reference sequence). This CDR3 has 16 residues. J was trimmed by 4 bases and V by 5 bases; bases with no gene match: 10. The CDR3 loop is CASSPQSDRGRYEQYF. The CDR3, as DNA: TGTGCCAGCAGTCCCCAATCGGACAGGGGGCGTTACGAGCAGTACTTC.

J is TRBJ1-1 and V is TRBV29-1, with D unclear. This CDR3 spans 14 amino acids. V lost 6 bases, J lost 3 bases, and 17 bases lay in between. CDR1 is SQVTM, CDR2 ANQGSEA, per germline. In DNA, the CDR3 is TGCAGCGTCTCCTATTCCCGGCTGGACACTGAAGCTTTCTTT. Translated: CSVSYSRLDTEAFF. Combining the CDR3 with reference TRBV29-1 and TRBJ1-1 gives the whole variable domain SAVISQKPSRDICQRGTSLTIQCQVDSQVTMMFWYRQQPGQSLTLIATANQGSEATYESGFVIDKFPISRPNLTFSTLTVSNMSPEDSSIYLCSVSYSRLDTEAFFGQGTRLTVV.

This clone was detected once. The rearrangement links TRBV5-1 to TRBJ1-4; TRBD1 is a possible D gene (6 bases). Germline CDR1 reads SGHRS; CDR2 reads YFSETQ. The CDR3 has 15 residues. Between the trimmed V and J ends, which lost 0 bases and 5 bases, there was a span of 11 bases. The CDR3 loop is CASSLGPGTNEKLFF. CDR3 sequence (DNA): TGCGCCAGCAGCTTGGGACCAGGGACAAATGAAAAACTGTTTTTT.